This T cell receptor (beta chain) emerged from a study of cytomegalovirus exposure and HLA in healthy donors. Study-level findings and limits: In an earlier analysis, most TCR beta V segments were productive about 87% or about 30% of the time. Per a later analysis, under 20,000 TCR beta sequences showed association with HLA alleles at 0.05 false discovery rate. Indistinguishable V segments such as TRBV6-2 and TRBV6-3 were excluded.

The CDR3 extends over 16 amino acids. With 6 bases clipped from V and 1 base from J, the junction kept 9 bases outside the gene matches. The germline V gene encodes CDR1 SGDLS and CDR2 YYNGEE. As to this clone: The antigen is not known.

The PCR had 60 Vbeta and 13 Jbeta primers. Sequenced by immunoSEQ multiplex PCR; TCRdb stores in-frame clones only, minus some. The sample includes about 260,000 clones, roughly 70% of them seen just once. Input material: PBMCs. The V gene is TRBV9, the J gene TRBJ2-2; TRBD2 matches at 7 bases. The TCR was taken from a female donor in good health and CMV-seronegative. CDR3 nucleotide sequence: TGTGCCAGCACTGGAGGGAGGGCATGGAACACCGGGGAGCTGTTTTTT. Amino acids: CASTGGRAWNTGELFF.